The sequence of this T cell receptor (beta chain) was determined in a study of T-cell memory formation after mild COVID-19. Study results and limitations: CD4/CD8 balance characterized clones contracting day 15 to 85, and CD4+ skew characterized later expanders. Shrinking CD4+ clones resided mostly in CM and EM, and CD8+ ones in EMRA. Second-wave clones with a day 37 peak had unconfirmed SARS-CoV-2 specificity.

This clonotype showed up just a few times. Its specificity is unknown. This CDR3 is 16 amino acids long. CDR1 and CDR2 (germline): LGHNA, YNFKEQ. Losses at the gene ends were 2 bases for V and 4 bases for J; bases not matched to a gene: 6. TCRdb re-called the 5' RACE reads through MiXCR, storing one row per CDR3 protein. The sample shows roughly 340,000 distinct CDR3 sequences, approximately 22% of them seen only once. The clonotype originates from a man between 18 and 29 years old who had mild COVID-19 (a few samples of this study predate the infection). Cell type and time point are not known. The sample taken for sequencing was PBMCs or a T cell subset sorted from them (not recorded which). The rearrangement joins TRBV4-2 to TRBJ2-3; TRBD1 aligns across 10 bases. DNA of the CDR3: TGTGCCAGCAGCCAAAGGGGACAGGGGAGGGCAGATACGCAGTATTTT. It specifies CASSQRGQGRADTQYF.